This T cell receptor beta chain was found in a study of cytotoxic CD8 clonotypes in ibrutinib-treated CLL. About 2 micrograms of genomic DNA, which was extracted from cryopreserved PBMCs, served as the material used for the TCR beta libraries. Of note for this clone: Its antigen is unidentified.

Points from the study as a whole: Public clonotypes were rare and shrank or held steady on treatment. Clonality increased at ibrutinib response and stayed stable in sustained remission. At progression, however, it fell back toward baseline.

Measured with immunoSEQ multiplex PCR; TCRdb has only the in-frame clones, and not every one. The data show fewer than 100,000 clones, around 75% seen once. The CDR3 sequence is 15 residues long. Trimming pared 0 bases from V and 5 bases from J, leaving 15 bases between. CDR1 SGHRS and CDR2 YFSETQ come from the germline V gene. This rearrangement joins TRBV5-1 to TRBJ2-7, with D perhaps TRBD1 (5 bases). The source of this sequence is a human donor with chronic lymphocytic leukemia. The sample consisted of PBMCs, taken after 12 months of ibrutinib treatment. The CDR3 DNA reads as TGCGCCAGCAGCTTGGGACAGCCAGGGTTTCACGAGCAGTACTTC. It specifies CASSLGQPGFHEQYF. Together with reference TRBV5-1 and TRBJ2-7, the CDR3 gives the full variable domain: KAGVTQTPRYLIKTRGQQVTLSCSPISGHRSVSWYQQTPGQGLQFLFEYFSETQRNKGNFPGRFSGRQFSNSRSEMNVSTLELGDSALYLCASSLGQPGFHEQYFGPGTRLTVT.